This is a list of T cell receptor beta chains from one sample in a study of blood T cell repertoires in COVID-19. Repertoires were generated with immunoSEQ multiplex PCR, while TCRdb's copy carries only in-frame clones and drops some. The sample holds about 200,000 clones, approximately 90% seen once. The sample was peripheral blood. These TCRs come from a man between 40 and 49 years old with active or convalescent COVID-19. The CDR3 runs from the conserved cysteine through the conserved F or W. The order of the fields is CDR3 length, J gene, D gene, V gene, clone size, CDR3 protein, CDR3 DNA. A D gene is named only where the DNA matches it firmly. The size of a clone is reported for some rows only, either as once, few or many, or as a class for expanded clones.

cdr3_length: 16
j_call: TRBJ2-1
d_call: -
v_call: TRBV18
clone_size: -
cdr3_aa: CASSPPVPDSYNEQFF
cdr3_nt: TGTGCCAGCTCACCACCAGTTCCAGACTCCTACAATGAGCAGTTCTTC

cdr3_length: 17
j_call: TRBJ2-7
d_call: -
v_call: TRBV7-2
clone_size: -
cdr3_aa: CASSLGTLEGFVHEQYF
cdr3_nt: TGTGCCAGCAGCTTAGGGACGTTGGAGGGTTTCGTCCACGAGCAGTACTTC

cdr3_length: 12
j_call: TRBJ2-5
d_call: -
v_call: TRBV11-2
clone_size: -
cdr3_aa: CASSLAGETQYF
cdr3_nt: TGTGCCAGCAGCTTAGCGGGGGAGACCCAGTACTTC

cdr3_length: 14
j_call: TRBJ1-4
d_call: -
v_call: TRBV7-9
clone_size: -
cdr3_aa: CASSLSGGDEKLFF
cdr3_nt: TGTGCCAGCAGCTTATCCGGGGGGGATGAAAAACTGTTTTTT

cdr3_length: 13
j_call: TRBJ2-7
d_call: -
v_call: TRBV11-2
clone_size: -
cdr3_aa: CASLGLDAYEQYF
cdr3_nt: TGTGCCAGCCTGGGCCTCGATGCCTACGAGCAGTACTTC

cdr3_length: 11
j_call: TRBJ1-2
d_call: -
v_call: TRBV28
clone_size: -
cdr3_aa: CASSGQYGYTF
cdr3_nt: TGTGCCAGCAGTGGACAGTACGGCTACACCTTC

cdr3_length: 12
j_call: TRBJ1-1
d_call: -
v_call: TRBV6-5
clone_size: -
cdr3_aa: CASSTAYTEAFF
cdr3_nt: TGTGCCAGCAGTACAGCTTACACTGAAGCTTTCTTT

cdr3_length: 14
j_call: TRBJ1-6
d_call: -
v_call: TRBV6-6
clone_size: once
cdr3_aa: CASSSGIYNSPLHF
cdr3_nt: TGTGCCAGCAGTTCCGGGATTTATAATTCACCCCTCCACTTT

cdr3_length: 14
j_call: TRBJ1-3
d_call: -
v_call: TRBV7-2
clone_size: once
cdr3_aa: CASSLGDSGNTIYF
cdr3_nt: TGTGCCAGCAGCTTAGGAGACTCTGGAAACACCATATATTTT

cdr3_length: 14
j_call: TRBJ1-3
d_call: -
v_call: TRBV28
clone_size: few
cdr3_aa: CASSLGQLGNTIYF
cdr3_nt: TGTGCCAGCAGTTTAGGGCAGCTTGGAAACACCATATATTTT

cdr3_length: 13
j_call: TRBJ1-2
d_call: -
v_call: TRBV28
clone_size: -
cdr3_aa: CASMGRANYGYTF
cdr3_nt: TGTGCCAGCATGGGCAGAGCTAACTATGGCTACACCTTC

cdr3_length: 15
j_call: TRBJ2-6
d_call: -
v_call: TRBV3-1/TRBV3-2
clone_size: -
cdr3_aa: CASSRESSGANVLTF
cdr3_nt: TGTGCCAGCAGCCGTGAGAGCTCTGGGGCCAACGTCCTGACTTTC

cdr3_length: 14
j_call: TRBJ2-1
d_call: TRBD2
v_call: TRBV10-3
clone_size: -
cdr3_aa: CAISETSGYNEQFF
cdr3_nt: TGTGCCATCAGTGAAACTAGCGGCTACAATGAGCAGTTCTTC

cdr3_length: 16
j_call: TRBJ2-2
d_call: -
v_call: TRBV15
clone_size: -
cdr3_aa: CATSGGGGLGTGELFF
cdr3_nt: TGTGCCACCAGCGGAGGGGGCGGATTGGGGACCGGGGAGCTGTTTTTT

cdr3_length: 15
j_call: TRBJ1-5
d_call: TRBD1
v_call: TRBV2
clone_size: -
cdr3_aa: CASKWGQGSNQPQHF
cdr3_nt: TGTGCCAGCAAGTGGGGACAGGGAAGCAATCAGCCCCAGCATTTT

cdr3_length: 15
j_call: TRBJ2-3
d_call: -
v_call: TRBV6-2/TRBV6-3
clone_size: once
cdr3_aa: CASSGEAPGVDTQYF
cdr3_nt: TGTGCCAGCAGCGGGGAGGCTCCGGGGGTAGATACGCAGTATTTT

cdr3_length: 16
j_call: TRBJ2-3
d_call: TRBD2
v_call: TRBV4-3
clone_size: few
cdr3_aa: CASSQTASGGFDTQYF
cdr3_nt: TGCGCCAGCAGCCAAACGGCTAGCGGGGGGTTTGATACGCAGTATTTT

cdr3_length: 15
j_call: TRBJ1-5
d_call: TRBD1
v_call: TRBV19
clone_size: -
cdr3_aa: CASSNPGTGEQPQHF
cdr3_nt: TGTGCCAGTAGTAACCCCGGGACAGGGGAACAGCCCCAGCATTTT

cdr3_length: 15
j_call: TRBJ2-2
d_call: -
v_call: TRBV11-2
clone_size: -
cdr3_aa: CASTPSSGSTGELFF
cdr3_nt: TGTGCCAGCACCCCGTCCAGTGGCAGCACCGGGGAGCTGTTTTTT

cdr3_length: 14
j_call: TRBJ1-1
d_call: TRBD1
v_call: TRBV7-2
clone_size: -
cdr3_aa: CASSFRQGNTEAFF
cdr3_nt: TGTGCCAGCAGCTTTAGACAGGGGAACACTGAAGCTTTCTTT

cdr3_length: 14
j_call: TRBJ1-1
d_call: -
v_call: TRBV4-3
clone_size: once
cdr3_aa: CASSLRHRNTEAFF
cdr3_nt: TGCGCCAGCAGCCTAAGACATAGGAACACTGAAGCTTTCTTT

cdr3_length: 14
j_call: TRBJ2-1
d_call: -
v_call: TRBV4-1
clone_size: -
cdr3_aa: CASSQSEGSNEQFF
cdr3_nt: TGCGCCAGCAGCCAAAGCGAAGGAAGCAATGAGCAGTTCTTC

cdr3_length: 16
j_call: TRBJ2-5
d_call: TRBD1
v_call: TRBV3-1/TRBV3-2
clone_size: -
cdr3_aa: CASSQDTGAKQETQYF
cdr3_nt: TGTGCCAGCAGCCAAGATACAGGGGCTAAACAAGAGACCCAGTACTTC

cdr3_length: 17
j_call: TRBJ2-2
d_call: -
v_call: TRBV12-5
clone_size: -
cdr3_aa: CASGAEVGAVHPGELFF
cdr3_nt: TGTGCTAGTGGTGCGGAAGTGGGGGCAGTCCACCCCGGGGAGCTGTTTTTT

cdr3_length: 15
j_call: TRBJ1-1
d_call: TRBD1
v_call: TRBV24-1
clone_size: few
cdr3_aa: CATSGTGTGNTEAFF
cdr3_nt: TGTGCCACCAGTGGTACCGGGACAGGGAACACTGAAGCTTTCTTT

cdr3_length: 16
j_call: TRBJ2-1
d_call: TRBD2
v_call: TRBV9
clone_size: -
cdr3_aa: CASSVGWTSGYNEQFF
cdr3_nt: TGTGCCAGCAGCGTAGGATGGACTAGCGGATACAATGAGCAGTTCTTC

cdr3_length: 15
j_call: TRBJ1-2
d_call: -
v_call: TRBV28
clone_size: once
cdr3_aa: CASSPYKGSGPGYTF
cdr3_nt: TGTGCCAGCAGCCCATATAAGGGGTCAGGCCCGGGCTACACCTTC

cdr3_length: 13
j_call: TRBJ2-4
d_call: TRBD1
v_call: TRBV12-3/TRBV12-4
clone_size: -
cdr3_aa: CASSLGQVNIQYF
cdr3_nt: TGTGCCAGCAGTTTGGGACAGGTGAACATTCAGTACTTC